The entry that follows covers one T cell receptor (beta chain) sequence. In terms of age and location, participants ranged from about 18 to 100 years and lived in fewer than 30 US areas. Cohorts were determined from participant-reported clinical history. Germline V lookup: CDR1 SGHRS, CDR2 YFSETQ. CDR3 length equals 14 residues. The V end was cut by 3 bases, the J end by 8 bases, with 16 bases between. Clones were sequenced by immunoSEQ multiplex PCR, and TCRdb holds only the in-frame ones, with some missing. The sample includes approximately 210,000 clones, almost 85% of them seen just once. These data originate in a study of blood T cell repertoires in COVID-19.

Sequencing was performed on PBMCs or T cells enriched from blood (not recorded which). V usage is TRBV5-1 and J usage is TRBJ2-3, with D perhaps TRBD2 (6 bases). The origin of this receptor is a man in his forties who had recovered from COVID-19. The CDR3 spells CASSYGTSYPTQYF. CDR3 in DNA: TGCGCCAGCAGCTACGGGACTTCGTATCCTACGCAGTATTTT.